Shown below are 31 T cell receptor beta chains from a single sample sequenced in a study of cytomegalovirus exposure and HLA in healthy donors. It was with 60 Vbeta and 13 Jbeta primers that the PCR ran. TCRdb's table, derived via immunoSEQ multiplex PCR, lists solely in-frame clones and lacks some. The data contain roughly 140,000 clones, approximately 80% of them singletons. Sequencing was done on a sample of PBMCs. These receptors were taken from a middle-aged woman in good health and CMV-seronegative.

The J gene is TRBJ1-1, the V gene TRBV10-1; D perhaps matches TRBD1 (5 bases). The V gene's germline CDR1 is WNHNN and CDR2 SYGVQD (reference sequence). This CDR3 comprises 12 residues. Trimming pared 6 bases from V and 5 bases from J, leaving 10 bases between. The CDR3 nucleotides read TGCGCCAGCAGCGAGGGGACTACTGAAGCTTTCTTT. Protein sequence: CASSEGTTEAFF.

This clone has a single count. V and J are TRBV9 and TRBJ2-3; TRBD2 might be the D (5 bases). V lost 0 bases and J lost 3, with 14 bases in between. The CDR3 runs to 16 residues. CDR1 SGDLS and CDR2 YYNGEE come from the germline V gene. CDR3 sequence: CASSVDRFGGTDTQYF. DNA for the CDR3: TGTGCCAGCAGCGTAGACAGATTTGGAGGTACAGATACGCAGTATTTT.

The CDR3 here is CASSFDRAKNIQYF. The CDR3 bases are TGTGCCAGCAGCTTTGACAGAGCCAAAAACATTCAGTACTTC. The rearrangement links TRBV11-3 to TRBJ2-4, with D possibly TRBD1 on 5 matching bases. The CDR3 runs to 14 residues. Deletions cut 3 bases from V and 0 bases from J, with 6 bases between. Germline V gives CDR1 SGHNT, CDR2 YENEEA.

J is TRBJ2-7 and V is TRBV28; 7 bases are a match to TRBD2. Germline CDR1 MDHEN, CDR2 SYDVKM. The ends lost 6 bases at V and 6 bases at J; junction bases unmatched: 11. The CDR3 is made up of 14 amino acids. DNA for the CDR3: TGTGCCAGCAGCCTTGCCCGACTAGCTCCCGAGCAGTACTTC. It specifies CASSLARLAPEQYF.

The chain is built from TRBV7-8 and TRBJ1-2, with a possible D match to TRBD1 (5 bases). V was trimmed by 3 bases and J by 0 bases, leaving 8 bases between them. The CDR3 loop spans 14 amino acids. Germline V lookup: CDR1 SGHVS, CDR2 FQNEAQ. In nucleotides, the CDR3 is TGTGCCAGCAGCTTGGGGGGATCTAACTATGGCTACACCTTC. As protein: CASSLGGSNYGYTF.

The CDR3 loop reads CASKRGWGYTF. The DNA for the CDR3 is TGTGCCAGCAAACGGGGTTGGGGCTACACCTTC. This chain connects TRBV6-5 to TRBJ1-2, with unresolved D. The germline gives CDR1 MNHEY, CDR2 SVGAGI. Trimming took off 7 bases at V and 8 bases at J, with 11 bases between the two ends. CDR3 length equals 11 residues.

The genes are TRBV18 and TRBJ1-1; D not resolved. Per the germline V gene, CDR1 is KGHSH and CDR2 is LQKENI. The CDR3 is 15 amino acids. The V end was cut by 4 bases, the J end by 4 bases, with 16 bases between. For the CDR3, the DNA is TGTGCCAGCTCACGTATAGAGGGTGGCGGCACTGAAGCTTTCTTT. Its protein is CASSRIEGGGTEAFF.

Concerning this clone itself: The junction differs from germline at one of its ends, possibly a read error. This chain connects TRBV18 to TRBJ1-1; 8 nucleotides align to TRBD1. The CDR3 is made up of 15 amino acids. Germline V gene sequence: CDR1 KGHSH, CDR2 LQKENI. The CDR3 spells CASSPQGQGRTEAFF. The CDR3 nucleotides read TGTGCCAGCTCCCCACAAGGACAGGGAAGAACTGAAGCTTTCTTT. Supplemented by reference TRBV18 and TRBJ1-1, the full variable domain reads NAGVMQNPRHLVRRRGQEARLRCSPMKGHSHVYWYRQLPEEGLKFMVYLQKENIIDESGMPKERFSAEFPKEGPSILRIQQVVRGDSAAYFCASSPQGQGRTEAFFGQGTRLTVV.

The chain couples TRBV5-1 to TRBJ1-3; 7 bases are a match to TRBD1. The CDR3 spans 15 residues. The germline V gene encodes CDR1 SGHRS and CDR2 YFSETQ. With 4 bases clipped from V and 0 bases from J, the junction kept 4 bases outside the gene matches. The CDR3 sequence is CASSPGTASGNTIYF. DNA for the CDR3: TGCGCCAGCAGCCCCGGGACAGCCTCTGGAAACACCATATATTTT.

The rearrangement joins TRBV9 to TRBJ2-4, with D possibly being TRBD2 (7 bases). The CDR3 is 17 residues long. Germline values: CDR1 SGDLS, CDR2 YYNGEE. Trimming left V 4 bases short and J 7 bases short, with 24 bases between. This chain's CDR3 is CASSFDNGGGAGNIQYF. The CDR3 DNA reads as TGTGCCAGCAGCTTCGACAATGGGGGGGGCGCGGGGAACATTCAGTACTTC.

V usage is TRBV6-5 and J usage is TRBJ1-2; 9 bases map to TRBD1. The germline V gene has CDR1 MNHEY and CDR2 SVGAGI. J lost 5 bases, V lost 4 bases, and 5 bases had no gene match. The CDR3 runs 14 residues. The CDR3 sequence is CASSFLDRGYGYTF. DNA for the CDR3: TGTGCCAGCAGTTTCTTGGACAGGGGTTATGGCTACACCTTC.

The V and J genes are TRBV30 and TRBJ1-1; possibly TRBD1 for D (5 bases). CDR1 and CDR2 from the germline V gene are GTSNPN and SVGIG (reference sequence). The CDR3 contains 13 residues. The ends were cut back, 4 bases at V and 4 bases at J, with 13 bases in the middle. The DNA of the CDR3 is TGTGCCTGGAAGATATTCAGGGTCACTGAAGCTTTCTTT. Translated, it gives CAWKIFRVTEAFF.

The chain uses TRBV6-5 and TRBJ1-1, with TRBD1 as a possible D gene (6 bases). Trimming took 8 bases from V and 1 from J, leaving 8 bases between them. The CDR3 is 12 amino acids. Germline values: CDR1 MNHEY, CDR2 SVGAGI. For the CDR3, the DNA is TGTGCCAGCGCGGGGGCGAACACTGAAGCTTTCTTT. Protein sequence: CASAGANTEAFF.

This chain connects TRBV10-1 to TRBJ2-5, with TRBD1 matching 9 bases. This CDR3 spans 16 amino acids. V lost 3 bases, J lost 2 bases, and 7 bases stayed unmatched. CDR1 is WNHNN and CDR2 is SYGVQD in the germline V gene (reference sequence). For the CDR3, the DNA is TGCGCCAGCAGTGACGGAGGGACAGGGCTTCAAGAGACCCAGTACTTC. It yields the protein CASSDGGTGLQETQYF.

The chain carries TRBV7-9 and TRBJ1-1, with D unresolved. The germline V and J ends were trimmed by 1 base and 6 bases, with 15 bases remaining between them. This CDR3 is built from 15 residues. Germline V gene data show CDR1 as SEHNR and CDR2 as FQNEAQ (reference sequence). The CDR3 DNA reads as TGTGCCAGCAGCTTAGGGTCTCTGGTGGAGGCTGAAGCTTTCTTT. Translation: CASSLGSLVEAEAFF. Full variable domain (outside the CDR3, taken from reference TRBV7-9 and TRBJ1-1): DTGVSQNPRHKITKRGQNVTFRCDPISEHNRLYWYRQTLGQGPEFLTYFQNEAQLEKSRLLSDRFSAERPKGSFSTLEIQRTEQGDSAMYLCASSLGSLVEAEAFFGQGTRLTVV.

Only one count was recorded for this clone. V usage is TRBV27 and J usage is TRBJ2-1; D perhaps matches TRBD2 (5 bases). The CDR3 consists of 14 residues. Trimming shortened V by 6 bases and J by 3 bases, and 12 bases separated the two germline ends. Germline V gene lookup returns CDR1 MNHEY and CDR2 SMNVEV (reference sequence). CDR3 bases: TGTGCCAGCAGAGCCCAACTAGACTACAATGAGCAGTTCTTC. Translation gives CASRAQLDYNEQFF.

This chain links TRBV19 with TRBJ1-1; 10 nucleotides match TRBD1. Trimming at V came to 4 bases and at J to 9 bases, leaving 14 bases not matched to a gene. The CDR3 is 16 amino acids. The germline V gene has CDR1 LNHDA and CDR2 SQIVND (reference sequence). The CDR3 sequence: CASSKGGTGALSQAFF. The DNA for the CDR3 is TGTGCCAGTAGTAAAGGGGGGACAGGGGCATTGAGTCAAGCTTTCTTT.

The chain carries TRBV6-1 and TRBJ2-7, with a possible D match to TRBD1 (5 bases). The V gene's germline CDR1 is MNHNS and CDR2 SASEGT. Trimming left V 5 bases short and J 0 bases short, with 11 bases between. The CDR3 sequence is 14 residues long. CDR3 sequence (DNA): TGTGCCAGCAGTCACAGGACGAGCTCCTACGAGCAGTACTTC. Its translation: CASSHRTSSYEQYF.

The chain links TRBV6-4 to TRBJ2-1; TRBD2 aligns across 8 bases. V was pared by 4 bases and J by 2 bases, with 4 bases of the junction left unmatched. Per germline, CDR1 MRHNA and CDR2 SNTAGT. This CDR3 is 15 amino acids long. The CDR3 loop reads CASSGTSGTYNEQFF. The CDR3 DNA is TGTGCCAGCAGTGGTACTAGCGGTACCTACAATGAGCAGTTCTTC.

The chain links TRBV29-1 to TRBJ1-5; TRBD1 is a possible D gene (5 bases). The CDR3 totals 13 residues. Germline V gene data show CDR1 as SQVTM and CDR2 as ANQGSEA. Deletions cut 5 bases from V and 5 bases from J, with 13 bases between. The CDR3 protein is CSVRVGEDQPQHF. CDR3 DNA: TGCAGCGTTCGAGTGGGGGAGGATCAGCCCCAGCATTTT.

CDR3 residues: CASGTGPYGYTF. In nucleotides, the CDR3 is TGTGCCAGTGGGACAGGGCCCTATGGCTACACCTTC. The rearrangement uses TRBV19 and TRBJ1-2, with TRBD1 matching over 9 bases. J lost 4 bases, V lost 8 bases, and 2 bases had no gene match. The length of the CDR3 is 12 residues. Looked up from germline, CDR1 is LNHDA and CDR2 is SQIVND (reference sequence).

The rearrangement links TRBV28 to TRBJ1-3; perhaps TRBD1 as D (5 bases). The CDR3 length is 16 residues. Germline lookup yields CDR1 MDHEN and CDR2 SYDVKM. Trimming stripped 7 bases from V and 0 bases from J, with 16 bases between. CDR3 sequence: CASNPSDGHSGNTIYF. The DNA of the CDR3 is TGTGCCAGCAACCCTTCGGACGGACACTCTGGAAACACCATATATTTT.

The chain couples TRBV18 to TRBJ1-3; no definite D call. The ends were cut back, 0 bases at V and 0 bases at J, with 12 bases in the middle. The CDR3 runs 17 residues. Per germline, CDR1 KGHSH and CDR2 LQKENI. CDR3 nucleotide sequence: TGTGCCAGCTCACCACCGTCCGTCAGGCCCTCTGGAAACACCATATATTTT. It is translated as CASSPPSVRPSGNTIYF.

J is TRBJ2-5 and V is TRBV6-1; 10 bases agree with TRBD1. Trimming at V came to 8 bases and at J to 5 bases, leaving 8 bases not matched to a gene. The CDR3 has 14 amino acids. Germline values: CDR1 MNHNS, CDR2 SASEGT. Here the CDR3 reads CASDRGLSYETQYF. In DNA form, the CDR3 reads TGTGCCAGCGACAGGGGGCTCTCATATGAGACCCAGTACTTC.

The V call is TRBV12-5, the J call TRBJ2-1; 10 bases fit TRBD1. The J segment lost 9 bases and the V segment lost 0 bases, leaving 8 bases of the junction unmatched. In germline, CDR1 is LGHNT, CDR2 FRNRAP. CDR3 length: 16 amino acids. For the CDR3, the DNA is TGTGCTAGTGGTTTGGTGACAGGGGGCTCTGGGTTTGAGCAGTTCTTC. Protein sequence: CASGLVTGGSGFEQFF. Variable domain in full (rest from reference TRBV12-5 and TRBJ2-1): DARVTQTPRHKVTEMGQEVTMRCQPILGHNTVFWYRQTMMQGLELLAYFRNRAPLDDSGMPKDRFSAEMPDATLATLKIQPSEPRDSAVYFCASGLVTGGSGFEQFFGPGTRLTVL.

V gene TRBV5-4 combines with J gene TRBJ2-5; 13 bases map to TRBD2. The CDR3 is made up of 16 amino acids. Germline lookup yields CDR1 SGHNT and CDR2 YYREEE (reference sequence). Trimming took 6 bases from V and 5 from J; bases not matched to a gene: 10. CDR3 nucleotide sequence: TGTGCCAGCACAACTGGACTAGCGGGGGTTGGGGAGACCCAGTACTTC. Translated: CASTTGLAGVGETQYF. Full variable domain (remainder filled in from reference TRBV5-4 and TRBJ2-5): ETGVTQSPTHLIKTRGQQVTLRCSSQSGHNTVSWYQQALGQGPQFIFQYYREEENGRGNFPPRFSGLQFPNYSSELNVNALELDDSALYLCASTTGLAGVGETQYFGPGTRLLVL.

The chain carries TRBV19 and TRBJ1-2; 7 bases agree with TRBD1. Per the germline V gene, CDR1 is LNHDA and CDR2 is SQIVND (reference sequence). V lost 5 bases, J lost 4 bases, and 1 base stayed unmatched. The CDR3 totals 12 residues. The DNA of the CDR3 is TGTGCCAGTAGTGACAGGGCCTATGGCTACACCTTC. Translation: CASSDRAYGYTF.

The CDR3 DNA sequence: TGTGCCAGTGGGACAGCGACAGGCTACACCTTC. This sequence encodes CASGTATGYTF. The chain couples TRBV28 to TRBJ1-2, with 7 bases aligning to TRBD1. Losses at the gene ends were 9 bases for V and 8 bases for J; bases not matched to a gene: 6. The CDR3 is made up of 11 amino acids. Germline CDR1 is MDHEN and CDR2 is SYDVKM.

This chain links TRBV10-1 with TRBJ2-2, with TRBD1 matching over 11 bases. The length of the CDR3 is 15 residues. V was pared by 4 bases and J by 6 bases, with 4 bases of the junction left unmatched. Germline CDR1 and CDR2: WNHNN and SYGVQD (reference sequence). The CDR3 loop reads CASSGTGQGAGELFF. CDR3 in DNA: TGCGCCAGCAGTGGGACGGGACAGGGGGCCGGGGAGCTGTTTTTT.

In this sample, this clone turned up once. The V gene is TRBV7-6, the J gene TRBJ1-1; D ambiguous. Germline assignment: CDR1 SGHVS and CDR2 FNYEAQ. V dropped 0 bases and J dropped 1 base, with 9 bases sitting between them. The CDR3 is made up of 15 amino acids. The CDR3 loop is CASSLAAGRNTEAFF. CDR3 DNA sequence: TGTGCCAGCAGCTTAGCGGCGGGGAGGAACACTGAAGCTTTCTTT.

In its sample, this clone was seen once. The chain recombines TRBV5-1 with TRBJ1-3; D not resolved. CDR1 and CDR2 (germline): SGHRS, YFSETQ. Trimming took off 4 bases at V and 4 bases at J, with 9 bases between the two ends. The CDR3 covers 13 residues. CDR3 protein: CASSLRPGNTIYF. The CDR3 DNA is TGCGCCAGCAGCCTCAGGCCGGGAAACACCATATATTTT.